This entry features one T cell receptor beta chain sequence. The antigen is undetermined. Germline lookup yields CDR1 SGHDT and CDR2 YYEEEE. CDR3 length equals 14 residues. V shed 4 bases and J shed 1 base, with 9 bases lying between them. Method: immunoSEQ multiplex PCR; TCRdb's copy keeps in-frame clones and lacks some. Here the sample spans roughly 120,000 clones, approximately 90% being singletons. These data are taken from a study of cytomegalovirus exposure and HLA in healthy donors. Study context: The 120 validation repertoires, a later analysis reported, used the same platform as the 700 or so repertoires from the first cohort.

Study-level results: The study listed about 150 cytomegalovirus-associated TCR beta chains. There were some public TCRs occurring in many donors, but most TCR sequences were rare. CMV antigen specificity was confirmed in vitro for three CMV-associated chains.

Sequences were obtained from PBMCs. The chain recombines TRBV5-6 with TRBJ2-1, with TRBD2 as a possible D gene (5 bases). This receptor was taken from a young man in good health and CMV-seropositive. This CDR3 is CASSGERSYNEQFF. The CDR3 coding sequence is TGTGCCAGCAGCGGGGAGCGGTCCTACAATGAGCAGTTCTTC.